The 9 T cell receptor beta chains in this list originate from one sample, sequenced in a study of blood T cell repertoires in COVID-19. Profiled with immunoSEQ multiplex PCR; TCRdb holds only in-frame clones, not every one. The table shows approximately 130,000 clones, with roughly 80% occurring only once. Input material: PBMCs or T cells enriched from blood (not recorded which). Every receptor here comes from a young man who had recovered from COVID-19.

The chain employs TRBV9 and TRBJ1-1; weak D call: TRBD1 (5 bases). The CDR3 has 16 residues. The germline CDR1 and CDR2 sequences are SGDLS and YYNGEE. The ends were cut back, 4 bases at V and 0 bases at J, with 16 bases in the middle. CDR3 amino acids: CASSPGGLEMNTEAFF. CDR3 bases: TGTGCCAGCAGCCCCGGGGGTCTGGAGATGAACACTGAAGCTTTCTTT.

The chain links TRBV4-1 to TRBJ1-4; 7 nucleotides match TRBD1. The CDR3 totals 19 residues. Germline V gene lookup returns CDR1 MGHRA and CDR2 YSYEKL. V trimming: 0 bases; J trimming: 4 bases; junction bases outside the gene matches: 14. The CDR3 reads CASSQDGTGTAILNEKLFF. The CDR3 DNA sequence: TGCGCCAGCAGCCAAGACGGGACCGGGACAGCAATCCTTAATGAAAAACTGTTTTTT.

The J gene is TRBJ1-2, the V gene TRBV2; 7 nucleotides agree with TRBD1. The V segment lost 3 bases and the J segment 3 bases; nucleotides outside the gene matches: 10. CDR1 and CDR2 (germline): SNHLY, FYNNEI. The CDR3 sequence is 16 residues long. DNA for the CDR3: TGTGCCAGCAGTGACCTGTTCGGAGACAGGGACTATGGCTACACCTTC. Translation gives CASSDLFGDRDYGYTF.

V gene TRBV27 combines with J gene TRBJ2-1; 15 bases map to TRBD2. V gave up 3 bases and J gave up 6 bases; unmatched junction bases: 6. The CDR3 totals 17 residues. Germline V CDR1 and CDR2: MNHEY, SMNVEV (reference sequence). The CDR3 coding sequence is TGTGCCAGCAGTTTGGGGGGACTAGCGGGAGGACCCAATGAGCAGTTCTTC. Residues: CASSLGGLAGGPNEQFF.

In this sample, this clone turned up a few times. The rearrangement joins TRBV12-5 to TRBJ2-4; TRBD1 aligns across 7 bases. Trimming at V came to 0 bases and at J to 5 bases, leaving 4 bases not matched to a gene. This CDR3 region has 15 residues. Looked up from germline, CDR1 is LGHNT and CDR2 is FRNRAP. CDR3 bases: TGTGCTAGTGGTTTGGTAGACAGGGACCAAAACATTCAGTACTTC. Translation gives CASGLVDRDQNIQYF.

A single count supports this clone. This sequence joins TRBV18 and TRBJ2-2; no firm D call. The CDR3 spans 14 residues. Germline lookup yields CDR1 KGHSH and CDR2 LQKENI. V was trimmed by 0 bases and J by 7 bases, leaving 9 bases between them. The CDR3 loop reads CASSPPSPSGELFF. The CDR3 DNA reads as TGTGCCAGCTCACCACCGTCTCCCAGCGGGGAGCTGTTTTTT.

The rearrangement joins TRBV29-1 to TRBJ2-3, with 8 bases fitting TRBD2. Germline CDR1 and CDR2: SQVTM and ANQGSEA. The V segment lost 0 bases and the J segment 10 bases; nucleotides outside the gene matches: 9. The CDR3 is made up of 14 amino acids. The CDR3 loop reads CSVEDAGGPPPQYF. DNA of the CDR3: TGCAGCGTTGAAGATGCGGGAGGCCCCCCCCCGCAGTATTTT.

This clone has a single count. The chain couples TRBV11-2 to TRBJ1-1, with D unresolved. Per germline, CDR1 SGHAT and CDR2 FQNNGV. Between the trimmed V and J ends, which lost 3 bases and 1 base, there was a span of 18 bases. CDR3 length: 17 residues. This CDR3 reads CASSLAGIRLPNTEAFF. The CDR3 DNA sequence: TGTGCCAGCAGCTTGGCGGGTATCCGCCTGCCGAACACTGAAGCTTTCTTT.

The genes are TRBV30 and TRBJ1-1; unclear D gene. Per the germline V gene, CDR1 is GTSNPN and CDR2 is SVGIG (reference sequence). V was trimmed by 4 bases and J by 3 bases, leaving 6 bases between them. The CDR3 totals 11 residues. The CDR3: CAWTTDTEAFF. The CDR3 bases are TGTGCCTGGACCACAGACACTGAAGCTTTCTTT. The full variable domain, completed using reference TRBV30 and TRBJ1-1, is SQTIHQWPATLVQPVGSPLSLECTVEGTSNPNLYWYRQAAGRGLQLLFYSVGIGQISSEVPQNLSASRPQDRQFILSSKKLLLSDSGFYLCAWTTDTEAFFGQGTRLTVV.